The rows below give T cell receptor beta chains drawn from one sample of a study of blood T cell repertoires in COVID-19. The assay was immunoSEQ multiplex PCR, and TCRdb's table has in-frame clones only and misses some. The sample consists of fewer than 60,000 clones, roughly 85% of them appearing once. Sequencing was carried out using peripheral blood. These receptors all stem from a man in his fifties or sixties with acute or convalescent COVID-19. Both conserved end residues are part of each CDR3. Each record gives: CDR3 DNA, CDR3 protein, D gene, V gene, J gene, clone size. D genes are given only for firm matches. Clone size appears in some rows only: once, few, many, or a class for an expanded clone.

TGTGCCAGCAGGGACAGGGAGACTGAAGCTTTCTTT	CASRDRETEAFF	TRBD1	TRBV28	TRBJ1-1	NA
TGTGCCAGCAGCGTGTGGGGCGGAAACACCATATATTTT	CASSVWGGNTIYF	NA	TRBV7-8	TRBJ1-3	NA
TGTGCCAGCAGCTTAGAGTGGGAGGGGACTCAGTTCTTC	CASSLEWEGTQFF	TRBD2	TRBV11-3	TRBJ2-1	NA
TGTGCCATCAGTGAGCTTGCGGCTAGCGGGAGCGAGCAGTACTTC	CAISELAASGSEQYF	TRBD2	TRBV10-3	TRBJ2-7	few
TGTGCCAGCAGCTTCACTAGCGGAAGCTCCTACGAGCAGTACTTC	CASSFTSGSSYEQYF	TRBD2	TRBV7-9	TRBJ2-7	NA
TGTGCCAGCAGCTTAGCGAGCCACAGCTATGGCTACACCTTC	CASSLASHSYGYTF	NA	TRBV7-9	TRBJ1-2	medium-sized
TGTGCCAGCAGTTCCGACAGGGGGCGCGGGGAAAAACTGTTTTTT	CASSSDRGRGEKLFF	TRBD1	TRBV6-5	TRBJ1-4	NA
TGCGCCAGCAGCTTGAGCGGGACCAACTATGGCTACACCTTC	CASSLSGTNYGYTF	NA	TRBV5-1	TRBJ1-2	NA
TGTGCCAGCTGGGGGCCGCGGGAGCCCTACGAGCAGTACTTC	CASWGPREPYEQYF	NA	TRBV2	TRBJ2-7	few
TGTGCCAGCTCACTACAGTCAGGCAATGAAAAACTGTTTTTT	CASSLQSGNEKLFF	NA	TRBV18	TRBJ1-4	NA
TGTGCCAGTAGCGGATCGGGAAGGTCAGATACGCAGTATTTT	CASSGSGRSDTQYF	NA	TRBV19	TRBJ2-3	NA
TGCGCCAGCAGTGAGTTTCGGACAGCTAAGAGAGCTTTCTTT	CASSEFRTAKRAFF	NA	TRBV10-1	TRBJ1-1	NA
TGTGCCAGCAGCTTAGGCGTCAGGGGAAGCAATCAGCCCCAGCATTTT	CASSLGVRGSNQPQHF	NA	TRBV13	TRBJ1-5	few
TGTGCCTGGGACAAAGGGACTTATAGCACAGATACGCAGTATTTT	CAWDKGTYSTDTQYF	NA	TRBV30	TRBJ2-3	NA
TGTGCCAGCTCACCACCGGGACAGCAGGGAGAGACCCAGTACTTC	CASSPPGQQGETQYF	TRBD1	TRBV18	TRBJ2-5	NA
TGTGCCATCAGTGAGTCGAATCCGGCTAGCGGGAGAGAGAGGACCTACGAGCAGTACTTC	CAISESNPASGRERTYEQYF	TRBD2	TRBV10-3	TRBJ2-7	few
TGCGCCAGCAGCCAAGCCGTCGGTAGCTCCTATAATTCACCCCTCCACTTT	CASSQAVGSSYNSPLHF	NA	TRBV4-1	TRBJ1-6	NA